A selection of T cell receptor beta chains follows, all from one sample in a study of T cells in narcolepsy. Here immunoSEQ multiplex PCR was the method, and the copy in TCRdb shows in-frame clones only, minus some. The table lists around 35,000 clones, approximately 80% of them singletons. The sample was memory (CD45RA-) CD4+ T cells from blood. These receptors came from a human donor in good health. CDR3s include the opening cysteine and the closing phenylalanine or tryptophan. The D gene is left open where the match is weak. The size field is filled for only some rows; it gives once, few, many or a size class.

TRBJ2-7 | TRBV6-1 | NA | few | TGTGCCAGCAGTGAATATGGGGTTATCTCCTACGAGCAGTACTTC | CASSEYGVISYEQYF
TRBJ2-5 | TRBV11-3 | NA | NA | TGTGCCAGCAGCTTAGTTGGGCCGGGAGTAGGAGAGACCCAGTACTTC | CASSLVGPGVGETQYF
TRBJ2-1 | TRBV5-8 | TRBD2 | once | TGTGCCAGCAGCGGGGGGACTAGCGGGAGTTCGGATGAGCAGTTCTTC | CASSGGTSGSSDEQFF
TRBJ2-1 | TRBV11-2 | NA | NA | TGTGCCAGCAGCACCCGTGCTGGGGGCACCGAGGGCGAGCAGTTCTTC | CASSTRAGGTEGEQFF
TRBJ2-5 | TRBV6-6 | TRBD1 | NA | TGTGCCAGCAGTTACTTTACAGGGGGGGAGACCCAGTACTTC | CASSYFTGGETQYF
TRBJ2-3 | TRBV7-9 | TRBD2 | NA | TGTGCCAGCAGCTTGAGGGTAGCGGGACCCCGGCTCACAGATACGCAGTATTTT | CASSLRVAGPRLTDTQYF
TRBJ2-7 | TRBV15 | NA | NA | TGTGCCACCAGCGACACAGGTGGAAGTAGGGAGCAGTACTTC | CATSDTGGSREQYF
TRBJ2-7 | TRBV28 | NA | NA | TGTGCCAGCAGTTTGGGGGCAGGAGGCTCCTACGAGCAGTACTTC | CASSLGAGGSYEQYF
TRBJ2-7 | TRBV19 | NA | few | TGTGCCAGTAGTACCGACCGGACCCCCTCCTACGAGCAGTACTTC | CASSTDRTPSYEQYF
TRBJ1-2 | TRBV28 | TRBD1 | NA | TGTGCCAGCAGTGCCGGGACAGGGGGAGACACCTTC | CASSAGTGGDTF
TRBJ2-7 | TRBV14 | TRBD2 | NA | TGTGCCAGCAGCCAAGGAGAAAGACTAGCGGGAGTTCCCGTCGAGCAGTACTTC | CASSQGERLAGVPVEQYF
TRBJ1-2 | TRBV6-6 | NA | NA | TGTGCCAGCAGCCTAGGACAGTTCGGAATAAACTATGGCTACACCTTC | CASSLGQFGINYGYTF
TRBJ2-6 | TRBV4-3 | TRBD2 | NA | TGCGCCAGCAGCCCGGATGTCGGGGGGACGGGCAGGCCTGGGGCCAACGTCCTGACTTTC | CASSPDVGGTGRPGANVLTF
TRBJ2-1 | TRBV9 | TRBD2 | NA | TGTGCCAGCAGCGTAGTTGGAGGTGGGGGAGGGGACAATGAGCAGTTCTTC | CASSVVGGGGGDNEQFF
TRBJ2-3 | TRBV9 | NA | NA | TGTGCCAGCAGCGTAGCCGGACTACCGCCCCCCACAGATACGCAGTATTTT | CASSVAGLPPPTDTQYF
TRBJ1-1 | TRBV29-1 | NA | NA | TGCAGCGTTGTCCGGGACGTGAACACTGAAGCTTTCTTT | CSVVRDVNTEAFF
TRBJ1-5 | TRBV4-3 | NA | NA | TGCGCCAGCAGCCAAGATAGAGTTCAGCCCCAGCATTTT | CASSQDRVQPQHF
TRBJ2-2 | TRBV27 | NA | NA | TGTGCCAGCAGTTTATTTGGTAGCACCGGGGAGCTGTTTTTT | CASSLFGSTGELFF
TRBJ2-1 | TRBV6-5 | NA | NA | TGTGCCAGCAGTTGTGGGTCTGGGACCATCGATGAGCAGTTCTTC | CASSCGSGTIDEQFF
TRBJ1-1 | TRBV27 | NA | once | TGTGCCAGCAGTCCGACTTGGGGCACTGAAGCTTTCTTT | CASSPTWGTEAFF
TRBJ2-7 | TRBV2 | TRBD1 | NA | TGTGCCAGCAAGGGACAGTCAATAAACGAGCAGTACTTC | CASKGQSINEQYF
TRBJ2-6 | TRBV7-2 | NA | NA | TGTGCCAGCAGCTTGGTATTTGGTCGGGCGGGGGCCAACGTCCTGACTTTC | CASSLVFGRAGANVLTF
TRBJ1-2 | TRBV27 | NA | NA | TGTGCCAGCAGTTTTGGAGAGATCGGAGGCTACACCTTC | CASSFGEIGGYTF
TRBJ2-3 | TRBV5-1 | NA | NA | TGCGCCAGCAGCTTGGACGCAGATACGCAGTATTTT | CASSLDADTQYF
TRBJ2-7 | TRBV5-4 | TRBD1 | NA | TGTGCCAGCAGCCCCCGGGACAGGGGTTACGAGCAGTACTTC | CASSPRDRGYEQYF
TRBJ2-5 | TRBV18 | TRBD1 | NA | TGTGCCAGCTCACCCGGGACAGAGCAGACCCAGTACTTC | CASSPGTEQTQYF
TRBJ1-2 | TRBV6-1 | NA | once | TGTGCCAGCACTGTGGCTCACTATGGCTACACCTTC | CASTVAHYGYTF
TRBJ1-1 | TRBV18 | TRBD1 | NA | TGTGCCAGCTCACCACCTGGACAGGCGAACACTGAAGCTTTCTTT | CASSPPGQANTEAFF
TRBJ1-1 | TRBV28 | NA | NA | TGTGCCAGCAGTCCTCAGGGTCCTGAAGCTTTCTTT | CASSPQGPEAFF
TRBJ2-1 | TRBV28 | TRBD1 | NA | TGTGCCAGCAGTTTCCAGGGGGCCTACAATGAGCAGTTCTTC | CASSFQGAYNEQFF
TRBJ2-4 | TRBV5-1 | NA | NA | TGCGCCAGCAGCTTGATGGCCGGGACACCCTTAGCCAAAAACATTCAGTACTTC | CASSLMAGTPLAKNIQYF
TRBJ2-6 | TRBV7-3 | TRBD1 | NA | TGTGCCAGCAGCTCCGCCGGGACAGGGAGCTCTGGGGCCAACGTCCTGACTTTC | CASSSAGTGSSGANVLTF
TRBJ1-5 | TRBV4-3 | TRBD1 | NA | TGCGCCAGCAGCCAAGAGGCAGGGGGAAATCAGCCCCAGCATTTT | CASSQEAGGNQPQHF
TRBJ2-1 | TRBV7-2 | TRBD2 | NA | TGTGCCAGCAAGACCATAGCGGGGGGGTCCTACAATGAGCAGTTCTTC | CASKTIAGGSYNEQFF
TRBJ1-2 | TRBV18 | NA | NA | TGTGCCAGCTCACCCCAGGCGATGGCGACGGGTGGCTACACCTTC | CASSPQAMATGGYTF
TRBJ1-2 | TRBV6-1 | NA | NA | TGTGCCAGCACCCCCGGCGGGTGGATGGATGGCTACACCTTC | CASTPGGWMDGYTF
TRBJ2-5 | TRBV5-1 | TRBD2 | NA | TGCGCCAGCAGCTCGGGCGTACTAGCGAGCCAAGAGACCCAGTACTTC | CASSSGVLASQETQYF
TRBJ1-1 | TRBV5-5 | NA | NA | TGTGCCAGCAGCTTCGCAGGGTGGTACACTGAAGCTTTCTTT | CASSFAGWYTEAFF
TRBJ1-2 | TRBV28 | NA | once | TGTGCCAGCAGTTTAGATAGGGGCTATGGCTACACCTTC | CASSLDRGYGYTF
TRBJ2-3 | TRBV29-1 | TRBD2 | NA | TGCAGCGTTGCACTAGCGGGGGGGAACACAGATACGCAGTATTTT | CSVALAGGNTDTQYF
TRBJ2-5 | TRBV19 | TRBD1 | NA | TGTGCCAGTAGTACCGGGACAGGTGGAGAGACCCAGTACTTC | CASSTGTGGETQYF
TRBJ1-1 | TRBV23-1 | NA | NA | TGCGCCAGCACCCCCCAGGGATCTGAAGCTTTCTTT | CASTPQGSEAFF
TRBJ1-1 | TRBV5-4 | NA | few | TGTGCCAGCAGCTCCGGGACCAACACTGAAGCTTTCTTT | CASSSGTNTEAFF
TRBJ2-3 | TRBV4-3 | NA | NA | TGCGCCAGCAGCCAAGATCCTCGGGGGCGCACAGATACGCAGTATTTT | CASSQDPRGRTDTQYF
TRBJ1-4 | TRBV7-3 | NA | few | TGTGCCAGCAACCCCGGGGAGAATGAAAAACTGTTTTTT | CASNPGENEKLFF
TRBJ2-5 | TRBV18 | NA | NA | TGTGCCAGCTCACTAGCGGACAACCAAGAGACCCAGTACTTC | CASSLADNQETQYF
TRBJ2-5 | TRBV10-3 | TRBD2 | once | TGTGCCATCAGTGCTGGCGGGGGGGCCAGGGAGACCCAGTACTTC | CAISAGGGARETQYF
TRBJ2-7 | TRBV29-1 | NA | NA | TGCAGCGTACGGGACACTTCCTACGAGCAGTACTTC | CSVRDTSYEQYF
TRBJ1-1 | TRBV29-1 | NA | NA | TGCAGCGTGTTCCAGGGGCAGAACACTGAAGCTTTCTTT | CSVFQGQNTEAFF
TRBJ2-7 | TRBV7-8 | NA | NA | TGTGCCAGCACCCCTAGCAGGACAGGAGGGATCTACGAGCAGTACTTC | CASTPSRTGGIYEQYF